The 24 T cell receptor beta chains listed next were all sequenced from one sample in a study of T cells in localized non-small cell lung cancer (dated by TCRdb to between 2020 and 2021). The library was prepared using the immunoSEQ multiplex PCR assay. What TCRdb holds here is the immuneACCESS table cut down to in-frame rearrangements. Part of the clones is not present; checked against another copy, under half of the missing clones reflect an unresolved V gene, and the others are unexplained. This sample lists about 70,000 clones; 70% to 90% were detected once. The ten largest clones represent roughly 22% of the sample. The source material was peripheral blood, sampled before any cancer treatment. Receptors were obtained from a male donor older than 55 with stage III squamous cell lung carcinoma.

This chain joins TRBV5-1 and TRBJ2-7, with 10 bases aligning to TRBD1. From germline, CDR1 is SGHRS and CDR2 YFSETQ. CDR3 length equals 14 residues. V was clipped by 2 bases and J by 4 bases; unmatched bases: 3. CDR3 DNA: TGCGCCAGCAGCTTTGGGACAGGGGCTTACGAGCAGTACTTC. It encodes CASSFGTGAYEQYF.

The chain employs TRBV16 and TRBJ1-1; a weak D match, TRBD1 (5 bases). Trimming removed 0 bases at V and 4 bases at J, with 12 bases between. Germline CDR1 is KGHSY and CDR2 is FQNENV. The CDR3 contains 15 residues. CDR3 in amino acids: CASSQSMGRSTEAFF. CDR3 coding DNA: TGTGCCAGCAGCCAATCGATGGGGCGGAGCACTGAAGCTTTCTTT. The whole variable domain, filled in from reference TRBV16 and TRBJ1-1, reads GEEVAQTPKHLVRGEGQKAKLYCAPIKGHSYVFWYQQVLKNEFKFLISFQNENVFDETGMPKERFSAKCLPNSPCSLEIQATKLEDSAVYFCASSQSMGRSTEAFFGQGTRLTVV.

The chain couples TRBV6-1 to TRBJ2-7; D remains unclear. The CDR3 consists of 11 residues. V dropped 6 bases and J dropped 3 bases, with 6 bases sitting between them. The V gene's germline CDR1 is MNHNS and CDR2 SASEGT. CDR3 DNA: TGTGCCAGCAGCGGAAGCTACGAGCAGTACGTC. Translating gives CASSGSYEQYV.

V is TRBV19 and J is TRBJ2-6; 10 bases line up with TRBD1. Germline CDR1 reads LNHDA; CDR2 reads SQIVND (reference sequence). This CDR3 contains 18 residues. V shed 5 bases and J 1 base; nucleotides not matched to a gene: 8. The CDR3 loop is CASSEGTGVRSGANVLTF. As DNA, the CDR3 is TGTGCCAGTAGTGAAGGGACAGGGGTTAGGTCTGGGGCCAACGTCCTGACTTTC. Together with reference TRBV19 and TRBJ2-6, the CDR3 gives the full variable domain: DGGITQSPKYLFRKEGQNVTLSCEQNLNHDAMYWYRQDPGQGLRLIYYSQIVNDFQKGDIAEGYSVSREKKESFPLTVTSAQKNPTAFYLCASSEGTGVRSGANVLTFGAGSRLTVL.

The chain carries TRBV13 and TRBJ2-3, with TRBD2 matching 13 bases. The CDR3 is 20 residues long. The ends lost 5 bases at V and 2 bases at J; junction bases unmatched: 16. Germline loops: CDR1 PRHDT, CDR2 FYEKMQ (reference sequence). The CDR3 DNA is TGTGCCAGCAGCCTTTCGGGACTAGCGGGGAGACCGCCCCACACAGATACGCAGTATTTT. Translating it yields CASSLSGLAGRPPHTDTQYF.

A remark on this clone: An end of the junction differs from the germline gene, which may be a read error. The CDR3 region has the DNA TGTGCCGGGAGGGACAGGGGTAACTATGGCTACACCTTC. This translates into CAGRDRGNYGYTF. V gene TRBV30 combines with J gene TRBJ1-2; 10 bases line up with TRBD1. Looked up from germline, CDR1 is GTSNPN and CDR2 is SVGIG (reference sequence). The CDR3 totals 13 residues. The full variable domain, with the rest looked up from reference TRBV30 and TRBJ1-2, is SQTIHQWPATLVQPVGSPLSLECTVEGTSNPNLYWYRQAAGRGLQLLFYSVGIGQISSEVPQNLSASRPQDRQFILSSKKLLLSDSGFYLCAGRDRGNYGYTFGSGTRLTVV.

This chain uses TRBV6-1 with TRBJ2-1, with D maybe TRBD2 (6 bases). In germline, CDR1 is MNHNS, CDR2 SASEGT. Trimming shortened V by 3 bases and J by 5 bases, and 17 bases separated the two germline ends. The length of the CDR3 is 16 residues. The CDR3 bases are TGTGCCAGCAGTGACCTACCACGCGGGGCGAACAATGAGCAGTTCTTC. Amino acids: CASSDLPRGANNEQFF.

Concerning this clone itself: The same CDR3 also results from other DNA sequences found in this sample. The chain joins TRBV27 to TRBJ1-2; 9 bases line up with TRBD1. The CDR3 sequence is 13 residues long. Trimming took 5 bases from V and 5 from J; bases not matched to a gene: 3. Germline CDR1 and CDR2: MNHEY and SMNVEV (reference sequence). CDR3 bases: TGTGCCAGCAGTCCTGGGACAGGGTATGGCTACACCTTC. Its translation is CASSPGTGYGYTF.

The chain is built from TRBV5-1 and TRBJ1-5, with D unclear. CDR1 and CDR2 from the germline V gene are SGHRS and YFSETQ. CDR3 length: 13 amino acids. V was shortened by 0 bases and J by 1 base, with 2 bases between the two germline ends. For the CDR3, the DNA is TGCGCCAGCAGCTTGGGCAGCAATCAGCCCCAGCATTTT. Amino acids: CASSLGSNQPQHF. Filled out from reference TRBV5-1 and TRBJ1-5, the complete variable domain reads KAGVTQTPRYLIKTRGQQVTLSCSPISGHRSVSWYQQTPGQGLQFLFEYFSETQRNKGNFPGRFSGRQFSNSRSEMNVSTLELGDSALYLCASSLGSNQPQHFGDGTRLSIL.

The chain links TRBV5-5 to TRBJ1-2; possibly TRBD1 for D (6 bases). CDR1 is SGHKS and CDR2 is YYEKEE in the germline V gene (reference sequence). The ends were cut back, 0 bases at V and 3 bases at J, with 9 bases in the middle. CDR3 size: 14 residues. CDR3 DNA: TGTGCCAGCAGCTTGGATTGGACAGACTATGGCTACACCTTC. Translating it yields CASSLDWTDYGYTF.

The CDR3 sequence: CASQTSEGSDTQYF. The CDR3 region has the DNA TGTGCCAGCCAGACTAGCGAGGGTTCAGATACGCAGTATTTT. The J gene is TRBJ2-3, the V gene TRBV18, with 8 positions matching TRBD2. The CDR3 sequence is 14 residues long. Germline CDR1 is KGHSH and CDR2 is LQKENI. V lost 8 bases and J lost 4; bases outside the gene matches: 8.

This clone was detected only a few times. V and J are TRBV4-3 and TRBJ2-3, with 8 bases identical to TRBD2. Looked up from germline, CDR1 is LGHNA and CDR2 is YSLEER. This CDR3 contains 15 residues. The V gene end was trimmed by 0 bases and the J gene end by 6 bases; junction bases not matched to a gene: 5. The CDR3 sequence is CASSQDHSGGDTQYF. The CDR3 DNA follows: TGCGCCAGCAGCCAAGATCACTCGGGGGGGGATACGCAGTATTTT.

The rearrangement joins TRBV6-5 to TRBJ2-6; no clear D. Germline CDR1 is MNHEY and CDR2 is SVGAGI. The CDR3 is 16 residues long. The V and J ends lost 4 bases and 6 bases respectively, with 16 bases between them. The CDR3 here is CASSSSTSGKANVLTF. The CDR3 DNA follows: TGTGCCAGCAGTTCCTCAACATCTGGAAAGGCCAACGTCCTGACTTTC.

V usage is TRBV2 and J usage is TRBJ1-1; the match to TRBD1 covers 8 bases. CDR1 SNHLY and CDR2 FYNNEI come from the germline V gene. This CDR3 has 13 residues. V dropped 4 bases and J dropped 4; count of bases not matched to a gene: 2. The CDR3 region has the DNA TGTGCCAGCAGTGGACAGGGGACCACTGAAGCTTTCTTT. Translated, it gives CASSGQGTTEAFF.

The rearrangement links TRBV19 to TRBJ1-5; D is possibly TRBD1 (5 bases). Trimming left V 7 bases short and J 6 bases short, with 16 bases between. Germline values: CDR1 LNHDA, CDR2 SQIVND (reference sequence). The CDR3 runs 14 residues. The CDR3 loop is CASTSSGLGQPQHF. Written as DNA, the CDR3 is TGTGCCAGTACTTCTTCAGGGTTAGGTCAGCCCCAGCATTTT.

The CDR3 loop reads CASREDRGYGYTF. The CDR3 DNA reads as TGTGCCAGCAGAGAAGACAGGGGCTATGGCTACACCTTC. The gene calls are TRBV28 and TRBJ1-2; 8 bases line up with TRBD1. CDR1 is MDHEN and CDR2 is SYDVKM in the germline V gene. V lost 6 bases and J lost 4; bases outside the gene matches: 4. This CDR3 is 13 amino acids long.

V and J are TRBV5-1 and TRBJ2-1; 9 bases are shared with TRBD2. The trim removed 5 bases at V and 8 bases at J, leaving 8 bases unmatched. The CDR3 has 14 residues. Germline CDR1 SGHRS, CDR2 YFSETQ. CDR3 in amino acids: CASRLAGAADEQFF. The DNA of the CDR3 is TGCGCCAGCAGGTTAGCGGGGGCGGCTGATGAGCAGTTCTTC.

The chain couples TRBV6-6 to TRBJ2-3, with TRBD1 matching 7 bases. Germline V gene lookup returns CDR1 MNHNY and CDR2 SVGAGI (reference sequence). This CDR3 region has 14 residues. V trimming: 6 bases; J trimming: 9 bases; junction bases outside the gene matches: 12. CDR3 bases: TGTGCCAGCAGCCTTACGACTGGGACAGCCACGCAGTATTTT. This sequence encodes CASSLTTGTATQYF.

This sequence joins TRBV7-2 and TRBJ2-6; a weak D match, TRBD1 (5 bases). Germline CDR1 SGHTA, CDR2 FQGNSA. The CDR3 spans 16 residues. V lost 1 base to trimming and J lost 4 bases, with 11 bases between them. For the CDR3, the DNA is TGTGCCAGCAGCTTAGTTCAGGGAACAGGGGCCAACGTCCTGACTTTC. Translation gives CASSLVQGTGANVLTF.

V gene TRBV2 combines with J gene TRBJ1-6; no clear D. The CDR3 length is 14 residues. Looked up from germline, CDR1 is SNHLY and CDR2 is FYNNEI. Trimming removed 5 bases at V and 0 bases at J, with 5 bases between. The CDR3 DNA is TGTGCCAGCAGTAGGAGCTCCTATAATTCACCCCTCCACTTT. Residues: CASSRSSYNSPLHF.

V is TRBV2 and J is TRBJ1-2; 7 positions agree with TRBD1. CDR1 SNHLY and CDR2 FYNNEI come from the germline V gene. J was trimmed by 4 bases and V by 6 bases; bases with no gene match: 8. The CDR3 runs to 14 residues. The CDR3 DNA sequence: TGTGCCAGCAGGGTGGACAGGATTTTCTATGGCTACACCTTC. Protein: CASRVDRIFYGYTF. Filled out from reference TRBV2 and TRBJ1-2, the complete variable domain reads EPEVTQTPSHQVTQMGQEVILRCVPISNHLYFYWYRQILGQKVEFLVSFYNNEISEKSEIFDDQFSVERPDGSNFTLKIRSTKLEDSAMYFCASRVDRIFYGYTFGSGTRLTVV.

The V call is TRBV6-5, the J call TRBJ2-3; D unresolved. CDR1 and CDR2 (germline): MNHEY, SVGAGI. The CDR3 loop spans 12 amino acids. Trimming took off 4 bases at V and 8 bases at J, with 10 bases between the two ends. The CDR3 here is CASSFSSGTQYF. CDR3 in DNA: TGTGCCAGCAGTTTCTCGAGTGGTACGCAGTATTTT.

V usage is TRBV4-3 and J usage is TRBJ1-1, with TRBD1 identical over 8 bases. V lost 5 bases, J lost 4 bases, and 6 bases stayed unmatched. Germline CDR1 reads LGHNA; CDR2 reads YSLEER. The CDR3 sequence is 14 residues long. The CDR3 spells CASSGSTGVTEAFF. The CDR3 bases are TGCGCCAGCAGCGGCTCGACAGGGGTCACTGAAGCTTTCTTT.

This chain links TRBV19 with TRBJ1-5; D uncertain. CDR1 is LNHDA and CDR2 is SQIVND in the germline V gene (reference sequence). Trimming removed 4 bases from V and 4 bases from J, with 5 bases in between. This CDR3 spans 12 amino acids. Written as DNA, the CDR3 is TGTGCCAGTAGTAACGGGAATCAGCCCCAGCATTTT. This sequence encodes CASSNGNQPQHF.